This TCR beta chain was profiled in a study of control samples from healthy donors and cancer patients. Germline CDR1 reads DFQATT; CDR2 reads SNEGSKA (reference sequence). The CDR3 consists of 15 residues. V lost 3 bases to trimming and J lost 4 bases, with 16 bases between them. Method: immunoSEQ multiplex PCR; TCRdb's copy keeps in-frame clones and lacks some. The data hold roughly 180,000 clones, with approximately 94% observed a single time. J is TRBJ1-5 and V is TRBV20-1; possible D gene TRBD1, 6 bases. The TCR was taken from a woman aged 18-29 years in good health. Source material: blood. CDR3 amino acids: CSASVGARGNQPQHF. The CDR3 nucleotides are TGCAGTGCTAGTGTGGGGGCGCGGGGGAATCAGCCCCAGCATTTT.